A selection of T cell receptor beta chains follows, all from one sample in a study of identical twins. MiXCR, applied by TCRdb to the 5' RACE reads, yields one record per CDR3 protein. The profile shows some 730,000 distinct CDR3 sequences, 15% to 20% of them singletons. The same data also contributed to another study, on T cells expressing NK-cell markers.

Sequencing was done on a sample of PBMCs. These receptors came from a woman younger than 30 in good health. Both conserved end residues are part of each CDR3. A D gene is named only where the DNA matches it firmly. Some rows mark clone size as missing; the rest say once, few, many or name a class of expanded clone.

size	V	D	J	DNA	CDR3
.	TRBV29-1	.	TRBJ2-1	TGCAGCGTTGTTGATCAAGAGCAGTTCTTC	CSVVDQEQFF
.	TRBV7-9	TRBD2	TRBJ2-7	TGTGCCAGCAGCCTCGGTAGCGGGGGGATATCCTACGAGCAGTACTTC	CASSLGSGGISYEQYF
.	TRBV3-1	TRBD2	TRBJ2-1	TGTGCCAGCAGCCAACGGGGGGGAGGGGAGTACAATGAGCAGTTCTTC	CASSQRGGGEYNEQFF
few	TRBV10-3	.	TRBJ2-3	TGTGCCATCAGTGAGGAAGTCCGGACAGAGGTCTCGTTCACGCAGTATTTT	CAISEEVRTEVSFTQYF
.	TRBV5-1	.	TRBJ1-2	TGCGCCAGCAGCTTCGACAGGCATGGCTACACCTTC	CASSFDRHGYTF
few	TRBV12-3/TRBV12-4	TRBD2	TRBJ2-1	TGTGCCAGCACCCCTCCAGGTACTAGCGGGGTCAATGAGCAGTTCTTC	CASTPPGTSGVNEQFF
few	TRBV7-9	TRBD2	TRBJ2-3	TGTGCCAGCAAGCTCGCCTCTAGCGGTACGCAGTATTTT	CASKLASSGTQYF
.	TRBV7-9	.	TRBJ2-1	TGTGCCAGCAGCTTGCTAGCGCCAGTGGGGATCTTC	CASSLLAPVGIF
many	TRBV11-2	.	TRBJ1-2	TGTGCCAGCAGCTTAGATGCGGGGGTCCATGGCTACACCTTC	CASSLDAGVHGYTF
.	TRBV27	TRBD2	TRBJ2-1	TGTGCCAGCAGTTTCAGGACTAGTGGGGATGAGCAGTTCTTC	CASSFRTSGDEQFF
.	TRBV20-1	TRBD2	TRBJ2-1	TGCAGTGCTAGGCCTCTAGCGGTCCTAAGCTCCTACAATGAGCAGTTCTTC	CSARPLAVLSSYNEQFF
once	TRBV20-1	.	TRBJ2-3	TGCAGTGCCAATGATAGGAGCGGGCCTAGCACAGATACGCAGTATTTT	CSANDRSGPSTDTQYF
few	TRBV12-3/TRBV12-4	TRBD2	TRBJ2-2	TGTGCCAGCAACTTAGGCCCCTGGGCGGGGGATCGAGCGAACACCGGGGAGCTGTTTTTT	CASNLGPWAGDRANTGELFF
many	TRBV11-2	TRBD2	TRBJ2-1	TGCGCCAGCAGCCCTCCGGGGGGCTACAATGAGCAGTTCTTC	CASSPPGGYNEQFF
.	TRBV18	TRBD2	TRBJ2-3	TGTGCCAGCTCACGTGGACTAGCGGGGGTCACAGATACGCAGTATTTT	CASSRGLAGVTDTQYF
few	TRBV20-1	TRBD2	TRBJ2-5	TGCAGTGCTAGAGATCCAGCGGGGGGGATGGAGACCCAGTACTTC	CSARDPAGGMETQYF
few	TRBV5-6	.	TRBJ1-2	TGTGCCAGCAGCTCAAACAGGGACGGCTACACCTTC	CASSSNRDGYTF
.	TRBV4-3	TRBD2	TRBJ2-1	TGCGCCAGCAGCCCCCCGGGGCGGGAGTACAATGAGCAGTTCTTC	CASSPPGREYNEQFF
once	TRBV5-5	.	TRBJ2-7	TGTGCCAGGGGCCCTGGGGATCTCTACGAGCAGTACTTC	CARGPGDLYEQYF
few	TRBV6-1	.	TRBJ2-3	TGTGCCAGCAGCGGGACGCCTGCTAGCACAGATACGCAGTATTTT	CASSGTPASTDTQYF
few	TRBV6-5	.	TRBJ1-1	TGTGCCAGCAGTTACTCTGGGGGGCAGGGCACTGAAGCTTTCTTT	CASSYSGGQGTEAFF
.	TRBV5-1	.	TRBJ1-2	TGCGCCAGCAGCCCCAAAAGGGGGGATGGCTACACCTTC	CASSPKRGDGYTF
few	TRBV6-2/TRBV6-3	TRBD1	TRBJ2-2	TGTGCCAGCAGTTTCGACAGGGTTACCGGGGAGCTGTTTTTT	CASSFDRVTGELFF